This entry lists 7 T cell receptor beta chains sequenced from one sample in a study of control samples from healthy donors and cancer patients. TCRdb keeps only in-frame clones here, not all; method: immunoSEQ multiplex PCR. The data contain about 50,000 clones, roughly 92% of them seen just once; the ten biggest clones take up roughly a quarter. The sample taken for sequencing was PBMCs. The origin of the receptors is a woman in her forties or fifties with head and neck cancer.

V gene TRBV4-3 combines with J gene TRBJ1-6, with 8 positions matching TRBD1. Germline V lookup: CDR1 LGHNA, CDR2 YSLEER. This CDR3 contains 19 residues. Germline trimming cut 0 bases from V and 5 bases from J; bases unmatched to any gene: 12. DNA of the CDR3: TGCGCCAGCAGCCAAGAAGGGCGAGGACAGGGTATTAATAATTCACCCCTCCACTTT. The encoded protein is CASSQEGRGQGINNSPLHF.

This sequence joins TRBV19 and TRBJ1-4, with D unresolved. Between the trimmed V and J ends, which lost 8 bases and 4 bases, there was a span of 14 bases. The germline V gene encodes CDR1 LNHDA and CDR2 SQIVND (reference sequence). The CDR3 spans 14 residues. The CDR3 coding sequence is TGTGCCAGTTGCCTCGGACCGAGTAATGAAAAACTGTTTTTT. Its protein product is CASCLGPSNEKLFF.

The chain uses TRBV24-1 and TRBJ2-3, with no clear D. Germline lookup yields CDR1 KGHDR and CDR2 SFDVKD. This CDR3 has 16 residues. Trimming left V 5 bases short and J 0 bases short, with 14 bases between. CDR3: CATSGKDVLSTDTQYF. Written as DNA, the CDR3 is TGTGCCACCAGTGGTAAGGATGTCTTGAGCACAGATACGCAGTATTTT.

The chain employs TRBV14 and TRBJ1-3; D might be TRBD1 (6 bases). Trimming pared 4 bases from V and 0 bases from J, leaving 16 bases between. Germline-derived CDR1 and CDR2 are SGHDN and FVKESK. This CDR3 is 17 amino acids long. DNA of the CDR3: TGTGCCAGCAGCCTACTCCTTCAGGGGAACTCTGGAAACACCATATATTTT. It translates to CASSLLLQGNSGNTIYF.

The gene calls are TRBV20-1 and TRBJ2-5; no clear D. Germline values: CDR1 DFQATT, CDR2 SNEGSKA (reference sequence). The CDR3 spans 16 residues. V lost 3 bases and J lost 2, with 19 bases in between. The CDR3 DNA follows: TGCAGTGCTAGTTCTTCCCGCATCCTTGGGCAAGAGACCCAGTACTTC. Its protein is CSASSSRILGQETQYF.

The CDR3 bases are TGTGCCAGCAGCTTGGGACTAGCGGAGGCAGATACGCAGTATTTT. Its translation is CASSLGLAEADTQYF. The gene calls are TRBV7-2 and TRBJ2-3; 11 bases are a match to TRBD2. The CDR3 totals 15 residues. Germline-derived CDR1 and CDR2 are SGHTA and FQGNSA. With V trimmed by 3 bases and J by 4 bases, 3 bases remained unmatched.

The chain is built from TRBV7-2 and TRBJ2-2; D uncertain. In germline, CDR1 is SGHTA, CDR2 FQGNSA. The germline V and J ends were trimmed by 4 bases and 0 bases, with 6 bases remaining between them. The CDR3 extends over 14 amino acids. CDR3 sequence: CASSYQPNTGELFF. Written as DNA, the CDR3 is TGTGCCAGCAGCTACCAACCGAACACCGGGGAGCTGTTTTTT. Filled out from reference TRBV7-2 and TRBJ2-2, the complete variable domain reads GAGVSQSPSNKVTEKGKDVELRCDPISGHTALYWYRQSLGQGLEFLIYFQGNSAPDKSGLPSDRFSAERTGGSVSTLTIQRTQQEDSAVYLCASSYQPNTGELFFGEGSRLTVL.